A selection of T cell receptor beta chains follows, all from one sample in a study of beta chain features in type 1 diabetes. Measured with immunoSEQ multiplex PCR; TCRdb has only the in-frame clones, and not every one. The sample shows under 400,000 clones, around 13% of them seen only once. Sample: naive CD4+ T cells from blood. The origin of the receptors is a woman under 30 with type 1 diabetes. Both conserved end residues are part of each CDR3. D genes are given only for firm matches. The size entry is marked missing in some rows and otherwise reads once, few, many or a size class.

TRBV30,few,TRBJ2-7,-,CAWREYGEQYF,TGTGCCTGGAGAGAGTACGGGGAGCAGTACTTC
TRBV11-2,-,TRBJ2-7,-,CASGDRAGGSEQYF,TGTGCCAGCGGAGACAGGGCGGGAGGTAGCGAGCAGTACTTC
TRBV2,-,TRBJ1-1,-,CASSTRGEGAEAFF,TGTGCCAGCAGTACCAGGGGTGAGGGGGCTGAAGCTTTCTTT
TRBV7-2,few,TRBJ2-7,TRBD2,CASSFRREAHEQYF,TGTGCCAGCAGCTTCCGTCGGGAGGCCCACGAGCAGTACTTC
TRBV5-1,few,TRBJ2-5,-,CASSFGGQETQYF,TGCGCCAGCAGCTTCGGGGGCCAAGAGACCCAGTACTTC
TRBV4-1,few,TRBJ2-3,-,CASSHFTGTGGASGSWSTQYF,TGCGCCAGCAGCCACTTCACCGGGACAGGGGGTGCTAGCGGGAGCTGGAGTACGCAGTATTTT
TRBV19,few,TRBJ2-3,-,CASSVTDSSTDTQYF,TGTGCCAGTAGTGTGACGGACTCTAGCACAGATACGCAGTATTTT
TRBV7-2,few,TRBJ2-3,TRBD2,CASSLVGGGGDTQYF,TGTGCCAGCAGCTTAGTCGGCGGGGGTGGAGATACGCAGTATTTT
TRBV4-3,-,TRBJ2-1,TRBD2,CASSQVRGSHEQFF,TGCGCCAGCAGCCAAGTTCGCGGGAGTCATGAGCAGTTCTTC
TRBV7-9,-,TRBJ2-7,-,CASSPQERAISYEQYF,TGTGCCAGCAGCCCTCAGGAGCGGGCAATATCCTACGAGCAGTACTTC
TRBV14,-,TRBJ2-1,-,CASSQGWIEQFF,TGTGCCAGCAGCCAGGGCTGGATTGAACAGTTCTTC
TRBV6-6,few,TRBJ2-1,TRBD1,CASSPRDRTNNEQFF,TGTGCCAGCAGTCCCAGGGACAGAACAAACAATGAGCAGTTCTTC
TRBV29-1,-,TRBJ2-3,TRBD1,CSVRQGASDTQYF,TGCAGCGTCCGACAGGGGGCATCAGATACGCAGTATTTT
TRBV18,-,TRBJ2-4,TRBD2,CASSPPPVTSGGLAKNIQYF,TGTGCCAGCTCACCACCTCCAGTGACTAGCGGCGGTCTAGCCAAAAACATTCAGTACTTC
TRBV5-1,few,TRBJ2-4,-,CASSSTAGLAKNIQYF,TGCGCCAGCAGCTCTACAGCGGGCCTGGCCAAAAACATTCAGTACTTC
TRBV9,-,TRBJ2-3,TRBD2,CASSVIAGASDTQYF,TGTGCCAGCAGCGTTATAGCGGGAGCGTCGGATACGCAGTATTTT
TRBV30,-,TRBJ2-3,-,CAWSGADTDTQYF,TGTGCCTGGAGTGGGGCAGACACAGATACGCAGTATTTT
TRBV15,few,TRBJ1-1,TRBD1,CATSIDRGMNTEAFF,TGTGCCACCAGCATAGACAGGGGAATGAACACTGAAGCTTTCTTT
TRBV7-7,few,TRBJ2-1,TRBD1,CASSLGTGVYNEQFF,TGTGCTAGCAGCTTGGGGACAGGGGTCTACAATGAGCAGTTCTTC
TRBV9,few,TRBJ2-7,TRBD1,CASSVAGGGQGAYEQYF,TGTGCCAGCAGCGTAGCTGGCGGGGGACAGGGGGCCTACGAGCAGTACTTC
TRBV7-2,few,TRBJ2-7,TRBD1,CASSDRGEQYF,TGTGCCAGCAGCGACAGGGGCGAGCAGTACTTC
TRBV9,few,TRBJ2-7,TRBD1,CASSATGAPSYEQYF,TGTGCCAGCAGCGCCACAGGGGCGCCCTCCTACGAGCAGTACTTC
TRBV6-1,-,TRBJ2-3,-,CASTKQGNRVDTQYF,TGTGCCAGCACCAAACAGGGTAACCGGGTAGATACGCAGTATTTT
TRBV5-1,few,TRBJ2-6,-,CASSTLISGANVLTF,TGCGCCAGCAGCACCCTAATCTCTGGGGCCAACGTCCTGACTTTC
TRBV29-1,few,TRBJ2-7,-,CSAGTSYEQYF,TGCAGCGCCGGGACATCCTACGAGCAGTACTTC
TRBV7-9,-,TRBJ2-1,TRBD2,CASSSYRGRGNEQFF,TGTGCCAGCAGCTCCTACCGCGGGAGAGGCAATGAGCAGTTCTTC
TRBV13,-,TRBJ1-6,-,CASSLESNGSPLHF,TGTGCCAGCAGCTTAGAATCTAACGGTTCACCCCTCCACTTT
TRBV28,-,TRBJ2-5,TRBD2,CASSSGGIQETQYF,TGTGCCAGCAGCTCGGGGGGGATTCAAGAGACCCAGTACTTC
TRBV30,-,TRBJ1-3,-,CAWRGWGAGNTIYF,TGTGCCTGGAGAGGATGGGGAGCTGGAAACACCATATATTTT
TRBV2,-,TRBJ2-2,-,CASSWVRAGELFF,TGTGCCAGCTCGTGGGTCAGGGCCGGGGAGCTGTTTTTT
TRBV29-1,few,TRBJ2-1,-,CSVEAPPGDEQFF,TGCAGCGTTGAAGCCCCACCCGGAGATGAGCAGTTCTTC
TRBV30,-,TRBJ2-2,TRBD2,CAWKGGTSGRRFGELFF,TGTGCCTGGAAGGGGGGGACTAGCGGGAGGCGTTTCGGGGAGCTGTTTTTT
TRBV7-2,-,TRBJ1-1,-,CASSLREGNTEAFF,TGTGCCAGCAGCCTCCGGGAGGGCAACACTGAAGCTTTCTTT
TRBV9,-,TRBJ2-5,TRBD2,CASSIGLAGETQYF,TGTGCCAGCAGCATCGGACTAGCGGGAGAGACCCAGTACTTC
TRBV5-1,-,TRBJ2-1,TRBD2,CASSFLGTSGKQGSVNEQFF,TGCGCCAGCAGCTTCTTGGGGACTAGCGGGAAGCAAGGGTCCGTCAATGAGCAGTTCTTC
TRBV19,-,TRBJ2-5,-,CASSMAGSGETQYF,TGTGCCAGTAGTATGGCCGGGAGCGGAGAGACCCAGTACTTC
TRBV4-3,-,TRBJ1-6,-,CASSQEREGNSPLHF,TGCGCCAGCAGCCAAGAGAGGGAGGGCAATTCACCCCTCCACTTT
TRBV27,-,TRBJ2-2,-,CASRERRSGTGELFF,TGTGCCAGCAGGGAAAGACGTTCGGGGACCGGGGAGCTGTTTTTT
TRBV18,-,TRBJ1-2,-,CASSSDGNYGYTF,TGTGCCAGCTCGTCTGACGGGAACTATGGCTACACCTTC
TRBV7-9,few,TRBJ2-3,TRBD1,CASSLWDRRFDTQYF,TGTGCCAGCAGCTTGTGGGACAGACGCTTCGATACGCAGTATTTT
TRBV29-1,-,TRBJ2-1,-,CSVGLADHLYNEQFF,TGCAGCGTTGGATTAGCTGACCATCTCTACAATGAGCAGTTCTTC
TRBV4-3,-,TRBJ1-1,-,CASSQRTGKGPEAFF,TGCGCCAGCAGCCAGAGAACAGGGAAGGGCCCTGAAGCTTTCTTT
TRBV5-6,-,TRBJ2-7,TRBD1,CASSLQGPLVEQYF,TGTGCCAGCAGCTTACAGGGGCCCCTAGTTGAGCAGTACTTC
TRBV28,-,TRBJ2-7,-,CASSLQGYEQYF,TGTGCCAGCAGTTTACAGGGTTACGAGCAGTACTTC
TRBV7-2,few,TRBJ2-7,TRBD1,CASSPLDRVYEQYF,TGTGCCAGCAGCCCCCTTGACAGGGTCTACGAGCAGTACTTC
TRBV5-4,-,TRBJ2-7,-,CASSLEGRLKHEQYF,TGTGCCAGCAGCTTGGAAGGGAGGCTAAAGCACGAGCAGTACTTC
TRBV5-1,few,TRBJ2-1,TRBD2,CASSGGLAEYNEQFF,TGCGCCAGCAGCGGGGGACTAGCGGAGTACAATGAGCAGTTCTTC